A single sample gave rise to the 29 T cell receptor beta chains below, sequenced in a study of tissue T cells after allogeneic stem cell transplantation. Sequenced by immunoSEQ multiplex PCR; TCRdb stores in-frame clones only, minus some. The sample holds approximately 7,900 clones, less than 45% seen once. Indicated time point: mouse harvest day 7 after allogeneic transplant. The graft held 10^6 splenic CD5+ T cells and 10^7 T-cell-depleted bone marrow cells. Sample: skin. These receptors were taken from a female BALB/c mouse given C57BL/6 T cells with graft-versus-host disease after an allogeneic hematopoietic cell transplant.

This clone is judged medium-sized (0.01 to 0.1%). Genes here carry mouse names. CDR3 in amino acids: CASSPGTTSAETLYF. The DNA read from the CDR3 is TGTGCCAGCAGTCCCGGGACAACTAGTGCAGAAACGCTGTAT. This chain links TRBV13-3 with TRBJ2-3, with D tentatively TRBD1 (6 bases). Read data end 1 residue before the CDR3 end; the end is taken from the germline J gene. V lost 4 bases, J lost 0 bases, and 12 bases lay in between. The CDR3 covers 15 residues. The V gene's germline CDR1 is NNHDY and CDR2 SYVADS.

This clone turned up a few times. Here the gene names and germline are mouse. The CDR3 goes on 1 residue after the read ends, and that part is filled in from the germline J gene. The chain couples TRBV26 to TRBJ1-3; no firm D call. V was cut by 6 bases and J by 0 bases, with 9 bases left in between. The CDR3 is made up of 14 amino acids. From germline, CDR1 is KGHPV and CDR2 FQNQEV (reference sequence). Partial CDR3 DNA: TGTGCCAGCAGGCTGCCCAATTCTGGAAATACGCTCTAT. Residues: CASRLPNSGNTLY. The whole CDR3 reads CASRLPNSGNTLYF.

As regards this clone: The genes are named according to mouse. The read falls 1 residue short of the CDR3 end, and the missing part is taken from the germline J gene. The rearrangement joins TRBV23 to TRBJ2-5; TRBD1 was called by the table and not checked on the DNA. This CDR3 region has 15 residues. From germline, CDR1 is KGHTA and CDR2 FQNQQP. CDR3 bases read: TGCTCCAGCAGTCAATCGAGGCAGGGGAAAGACACCCAGTAC. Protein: CSSSQSRQGKDTQY. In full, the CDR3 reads CSSSQSRQGKDTQYF.

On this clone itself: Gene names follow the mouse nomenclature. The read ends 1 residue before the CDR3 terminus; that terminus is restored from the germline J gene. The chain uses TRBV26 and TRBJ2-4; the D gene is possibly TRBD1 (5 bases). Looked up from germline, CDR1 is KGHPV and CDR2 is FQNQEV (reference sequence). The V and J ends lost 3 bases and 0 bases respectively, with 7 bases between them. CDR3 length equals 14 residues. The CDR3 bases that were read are TGTGCCAGCAGTCTCCAGGGTAGTCAAAACACCTTGTAC. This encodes CASSLQGSQNTLY. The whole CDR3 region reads CASSLQGSQNTLYF.

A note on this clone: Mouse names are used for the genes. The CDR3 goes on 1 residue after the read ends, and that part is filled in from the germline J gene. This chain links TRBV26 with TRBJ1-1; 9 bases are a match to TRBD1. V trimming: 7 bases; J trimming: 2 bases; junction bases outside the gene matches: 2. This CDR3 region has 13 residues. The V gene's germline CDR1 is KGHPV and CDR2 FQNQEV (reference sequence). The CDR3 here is CASNRGRNTEVFF. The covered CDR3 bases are TGTGCCAGCAACAGGGGGCGCAACACAGAAGTCTTC.

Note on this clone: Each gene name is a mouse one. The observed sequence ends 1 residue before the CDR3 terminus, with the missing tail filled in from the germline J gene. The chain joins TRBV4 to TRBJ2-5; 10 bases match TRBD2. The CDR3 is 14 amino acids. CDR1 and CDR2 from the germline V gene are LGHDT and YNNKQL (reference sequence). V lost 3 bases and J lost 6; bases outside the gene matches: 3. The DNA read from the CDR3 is TGTGCCAGCAGCTACTGGGGGGGCGGCGACACCCAGTAC. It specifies CASSYWGGGDTQY. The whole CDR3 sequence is CASSYWGGGDTQYF. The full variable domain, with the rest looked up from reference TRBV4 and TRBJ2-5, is ETAVFQTPNYHVTQVGNEVSFNCKQTLGHDTMYWYKQDSKKLLKIMFSYNNKQLIVNETVPRRFSPQSSDKAHLNLRIKSVEPEDSAVYLCASSYWGGGDTQYFGPGTRLLVL.

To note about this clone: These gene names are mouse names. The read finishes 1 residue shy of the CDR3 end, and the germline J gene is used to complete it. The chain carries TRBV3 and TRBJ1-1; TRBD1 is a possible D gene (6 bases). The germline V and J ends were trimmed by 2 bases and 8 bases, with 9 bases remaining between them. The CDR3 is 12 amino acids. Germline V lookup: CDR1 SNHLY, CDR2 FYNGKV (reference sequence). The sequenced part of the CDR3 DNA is TGTGCCAGCAGCTTAACAGGGCACGAAGTCTTC. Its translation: CASSLTGHEVF. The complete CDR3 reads CASSLTGHEVFF.

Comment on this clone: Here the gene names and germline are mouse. CDR3 loop: CASSFWDWGDEQYF. CDR3 bases read: TGTGCCAGCAGCTTTTGGGACTGGGGGGACGAACAGTAC. The chain joins TRBV3 to TRBJ2-7; the match to TRBD2 covers 12 bases. Sequencing ends 1 residue short of the CDR3 end; the germline J gene provides the rest. V lost 3 bases and J lost 7; bases outside the gene matches: 4. CDR3 size: 14 residues. Germline V lookup: CDR1 SNHLY, CDR2 FYNGKV (reference sequence).

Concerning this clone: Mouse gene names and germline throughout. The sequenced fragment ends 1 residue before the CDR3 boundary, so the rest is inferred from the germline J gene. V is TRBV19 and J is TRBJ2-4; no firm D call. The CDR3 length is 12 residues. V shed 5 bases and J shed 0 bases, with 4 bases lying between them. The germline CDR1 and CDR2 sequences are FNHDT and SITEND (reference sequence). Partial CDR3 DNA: TGTGCCAGCAGGGGGAGTCAAAACACCTTGTAC. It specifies CASRGSQNTLY. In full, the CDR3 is CASRGSQNTLYF.

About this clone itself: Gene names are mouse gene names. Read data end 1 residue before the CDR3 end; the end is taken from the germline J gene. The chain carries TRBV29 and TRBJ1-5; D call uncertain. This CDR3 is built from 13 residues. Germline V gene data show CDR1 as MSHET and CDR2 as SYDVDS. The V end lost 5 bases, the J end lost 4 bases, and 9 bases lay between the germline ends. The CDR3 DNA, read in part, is TGTGCTAGCAGTCCCGGGGAAAACCAGGCTCCGCTT. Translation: CASSPGENQAPL. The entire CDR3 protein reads CASSPGENQAPLF.

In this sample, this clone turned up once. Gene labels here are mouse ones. CDR3 in amino acids: CASGGGIYEQYF. CDR3 DNA (partial): TGTGCCAGCGGTGGGGGCATCTATGAACAGTAC. V gene TRBV13-2 combines with J gene TRBJ2-7; D tentatively reads TRBD1 or TRBD2 (5 bases each). The CDR3 end lies 1 residue beyond the end of the read and is filled in from the germline J gene. The germline V gene encodes CDR1 NNHNN and CDR2 SYGAGS (reference sequence). Trimming stripped 3 bases from V and 3 bases from J, with 7 bases between. This CDR3 is 12 amino acids long.

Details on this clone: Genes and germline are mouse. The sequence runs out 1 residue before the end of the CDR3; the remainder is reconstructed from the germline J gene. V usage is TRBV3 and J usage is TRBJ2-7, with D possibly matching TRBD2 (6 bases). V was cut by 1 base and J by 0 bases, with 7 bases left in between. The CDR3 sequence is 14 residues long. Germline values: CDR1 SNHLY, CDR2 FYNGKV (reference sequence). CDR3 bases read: TGTGCCAGCAGCTTAGTCTGGGGCTCCTATGAACAGTAC. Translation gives CASSLVWGSYEQY. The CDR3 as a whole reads CASSLVWGSYEQYF.

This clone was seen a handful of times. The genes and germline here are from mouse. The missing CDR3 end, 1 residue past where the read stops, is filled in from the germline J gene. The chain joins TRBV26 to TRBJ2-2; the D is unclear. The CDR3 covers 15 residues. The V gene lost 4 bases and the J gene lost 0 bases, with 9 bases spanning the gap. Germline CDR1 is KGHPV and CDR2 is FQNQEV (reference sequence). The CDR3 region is CASSPPGANTGQLYF. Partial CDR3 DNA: TGTGCCAGCAGTCCTCCGGGAGCAAACACCGGGCAGCTCTAC.

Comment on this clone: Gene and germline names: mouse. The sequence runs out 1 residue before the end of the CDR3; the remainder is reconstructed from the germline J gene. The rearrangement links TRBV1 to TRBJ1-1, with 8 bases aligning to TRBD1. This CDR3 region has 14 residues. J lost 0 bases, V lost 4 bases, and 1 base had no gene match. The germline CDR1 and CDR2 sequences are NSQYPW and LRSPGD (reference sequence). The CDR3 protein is CTCSVQGANTEVFF. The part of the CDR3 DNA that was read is TGCACCTGCAGTGTACAGGGGGCAAACACAGAAGTCTTC. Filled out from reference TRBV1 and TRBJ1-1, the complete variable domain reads VTLLEQNPRWRLVPRGQAVNLRCILKNSQYPWMSWYQQDLQKQLQWLFTLRSPGDKEVKSLPGADYLATRVTDTELRLQVANMSQGRTLYCTCSVQGANTEVFFGKGTRLTVV.

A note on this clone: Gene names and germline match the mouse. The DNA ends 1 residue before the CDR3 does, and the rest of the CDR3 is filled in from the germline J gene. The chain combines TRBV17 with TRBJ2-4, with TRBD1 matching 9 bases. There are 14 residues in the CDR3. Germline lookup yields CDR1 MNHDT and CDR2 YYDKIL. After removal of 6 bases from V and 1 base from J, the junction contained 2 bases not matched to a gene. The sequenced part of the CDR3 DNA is TGTGCTAGCAGGGACAGGGGCGGTCAAAACACCTTGTAC. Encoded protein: CASRDRGGQNTLY. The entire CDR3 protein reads CASRDRGGQNTLYF.

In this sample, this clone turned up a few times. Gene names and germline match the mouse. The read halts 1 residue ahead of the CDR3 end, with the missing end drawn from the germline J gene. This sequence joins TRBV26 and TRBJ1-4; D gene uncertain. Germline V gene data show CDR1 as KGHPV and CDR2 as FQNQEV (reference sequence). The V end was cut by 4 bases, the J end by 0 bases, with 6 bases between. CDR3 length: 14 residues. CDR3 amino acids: CASSQTISNERLFF. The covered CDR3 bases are TGTGCCAGCAGTCAGACAATTTCCAACGAAAGATTATTT.

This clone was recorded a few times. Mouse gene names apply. CDR3 sequence: CAWSRDRSNERLFF. CDR3 bases read: TGTGCCTGGAGTCGGGACAGGAGCAACGAAAGATTATTT. The V call is TRBV31, the J call TRBJ1-4, with TRBD1 matching over 8 bases. The missing CDR3 end, 1 residue past where the read stops, is filled in from the germline J gene. Germline CDR1 and CDR2: GKSSPN and SITVG. Unmatched junction bases numbered 2, after V lost 1 base and J lost 4 bases. This CDR3 contains 14 residues.

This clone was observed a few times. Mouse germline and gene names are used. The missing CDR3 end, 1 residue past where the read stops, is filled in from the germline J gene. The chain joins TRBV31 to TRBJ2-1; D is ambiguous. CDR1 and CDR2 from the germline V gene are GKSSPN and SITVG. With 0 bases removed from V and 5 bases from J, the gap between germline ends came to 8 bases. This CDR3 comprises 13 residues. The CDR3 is CAWSLVYNAEQFF. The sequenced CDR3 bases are TGTGCCTGGAGTCTAGTGTACAATGCTGAGCAGTTC.

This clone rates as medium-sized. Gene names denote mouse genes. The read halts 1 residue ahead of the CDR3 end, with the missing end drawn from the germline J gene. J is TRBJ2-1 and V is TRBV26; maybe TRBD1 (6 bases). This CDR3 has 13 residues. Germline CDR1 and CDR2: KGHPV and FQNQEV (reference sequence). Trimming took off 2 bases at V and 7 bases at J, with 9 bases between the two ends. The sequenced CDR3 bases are TGTGCCAGCAGTCTGACAGGGAGGGCTGAGCAGTTC. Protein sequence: CASSLTGRAEQF. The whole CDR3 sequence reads CASSLTGRAEQFF. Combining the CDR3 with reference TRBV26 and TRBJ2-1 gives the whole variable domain NSKVIQTPRYLVKGQGQKAKMRCIPEKGHPVVFWYQQNKNNEFKFLINFQNQEVLQQIDMTEKRFSAECPSNSPCSLEIQSSEAGDSALYLCASSLTGRAEQFFGPGTRLTVL.

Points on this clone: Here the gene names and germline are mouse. The DNA read from the CDR3 is TGCTCCAGCAGTCAAGTGGGAGGGAACTATGCTGAGCAGTTC. It codes for CSSSQVGGNYAEQF. The entire CDR3 protein is CSSSQVGGNYAEQFF. This sequence joins TRBV23 and TRBJ2-1. The read terminates 1 residue before the CDR3 end, so the remaining end is supplied by the germline J gene. Per germline, CDR1 KGHTA and CDR2 FQNQQP. CDR3 size: 15 residues.

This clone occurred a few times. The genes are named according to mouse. This CDR3 is CASSLDRGLSDYTF. CDR3 DNA, as far as it was read: TGTGCCAGCAGCCTTGACAGGGGGCTCTCCGACTACACC. The chain has TRBV26 and TRBJ1-2; TRBD1 agrees at 10 bases. The read gets to within 1 residue of the CDR3 end, and the germline J gene fills in the rest. Trimming took 6 bases from V and 4 from J; bases not matched to a gene: 5. The CDR3 runs 14 residues. Germline loops: CDR1 KGHPV, CDR2 FQNQEV (reference sequence).

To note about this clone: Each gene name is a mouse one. The CDR3: CASSLTAYEQYF. CDR3 DNA, as far as it was read: TGTGCCAGCTCTCTTACAGCCTATGAACAGTAC. This chain links TRBV12-2 with TRBJ2-7, with D uncertain. Coverage ceases 1 residue before the CDR3 finishes, and the germline J gene fills in the end. Germline assignment: CDR1 SGHLS and CDR2 HYDKME. CDR3 length: 12 residues. V was cut by 1 base and J by 2 bases, with 5 bases left in between. The variable domain in full, with the rest retrieved from reference TRBV12-2 and TRBJ2-7, is NSGVVQSPRYIIKGKGERSILKCIPISGHLSVAWYQQTQGQELKFFIQHYDKMERDKGNLPSRFSVQQFDDYHSEMNMSALELEDSAVYFCASSLTAYEQYFGPGTRLTVL.

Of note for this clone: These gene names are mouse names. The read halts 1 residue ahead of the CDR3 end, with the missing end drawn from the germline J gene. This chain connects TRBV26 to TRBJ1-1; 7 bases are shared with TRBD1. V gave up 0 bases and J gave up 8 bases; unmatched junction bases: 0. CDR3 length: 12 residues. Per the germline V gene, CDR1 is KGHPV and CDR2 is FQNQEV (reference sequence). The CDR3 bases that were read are TGTGCCAGCAGTCTGTCGACAGGGGAAGTCTTC. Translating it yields CASSLSTGEVF. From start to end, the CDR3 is CASSLSTGEVFF.

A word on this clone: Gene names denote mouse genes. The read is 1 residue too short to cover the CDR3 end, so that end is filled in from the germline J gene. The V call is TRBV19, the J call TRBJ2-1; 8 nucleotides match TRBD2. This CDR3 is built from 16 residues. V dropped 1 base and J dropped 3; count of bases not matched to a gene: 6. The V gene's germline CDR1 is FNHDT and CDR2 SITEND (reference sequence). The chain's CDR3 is CASSIPRDWLYAEQFF. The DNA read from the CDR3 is TGTGCCAGCAGTATACCCAGGGACTGGCTCTATGCTGAGCAGTTC.

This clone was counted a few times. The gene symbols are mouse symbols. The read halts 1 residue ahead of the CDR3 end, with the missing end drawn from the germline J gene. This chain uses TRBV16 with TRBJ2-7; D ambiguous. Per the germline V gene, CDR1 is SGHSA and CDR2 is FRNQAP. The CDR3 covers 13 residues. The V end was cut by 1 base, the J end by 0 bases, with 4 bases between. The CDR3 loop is CASSLGFSYEQYF. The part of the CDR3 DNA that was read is TGTGCAAGCAGCTTAGGGTTCTCCTATGAACAGTAC.

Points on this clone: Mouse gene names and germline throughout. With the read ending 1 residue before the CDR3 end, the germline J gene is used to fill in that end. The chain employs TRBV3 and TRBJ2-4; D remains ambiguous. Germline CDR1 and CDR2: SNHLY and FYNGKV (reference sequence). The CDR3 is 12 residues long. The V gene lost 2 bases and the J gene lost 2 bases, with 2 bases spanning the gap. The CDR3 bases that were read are TGTGCCAGCAGCTTAAATCAAAACACCTTGTAC. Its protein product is CASSLNQNTLY. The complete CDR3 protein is CASSLNQNTLYF.

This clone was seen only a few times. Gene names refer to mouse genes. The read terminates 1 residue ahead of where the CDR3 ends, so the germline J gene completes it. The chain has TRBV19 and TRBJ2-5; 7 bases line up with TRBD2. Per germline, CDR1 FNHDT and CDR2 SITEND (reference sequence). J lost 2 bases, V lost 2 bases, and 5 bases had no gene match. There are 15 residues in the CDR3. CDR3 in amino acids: CASSITWGIQDTQYF. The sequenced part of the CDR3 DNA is TGTGCCAGCAGTATTACCTGGGGGATCCAAGACACCCAGTAC.

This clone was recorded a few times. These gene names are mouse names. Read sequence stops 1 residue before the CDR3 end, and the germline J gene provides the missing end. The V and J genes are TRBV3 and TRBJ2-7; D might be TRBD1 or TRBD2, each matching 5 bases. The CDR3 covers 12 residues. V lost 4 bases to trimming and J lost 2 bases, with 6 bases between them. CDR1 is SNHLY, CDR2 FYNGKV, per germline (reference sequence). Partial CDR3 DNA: TGTGCCAGCAGCTCGGGACCCTATGAACAGTAC. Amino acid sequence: CASSSGPYEQY. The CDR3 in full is CASSSGPYEQYF.

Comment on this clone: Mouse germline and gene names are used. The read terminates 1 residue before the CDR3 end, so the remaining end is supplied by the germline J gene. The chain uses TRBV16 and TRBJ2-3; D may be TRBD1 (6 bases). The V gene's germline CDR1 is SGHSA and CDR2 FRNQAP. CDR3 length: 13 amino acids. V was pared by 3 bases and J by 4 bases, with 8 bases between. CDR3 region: CASSFTGTETLYF. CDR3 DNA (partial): TGTGCAAGCAGCTTTACAGGGACAGAAACGCTGTAT.